These T cell receptor beta chains were read from a single sample in a study of T cell responses to AZD1222 COVID-19 vaccine. Method: immunoSEQ multiplex PCR; TCRdb's copy keeps in-frame clones and lacks some. The sample consists of some 180,000 clones, approximately 89% of them appearing once. Sequenced here: peripheral blood, sampled 28 days after the second AZD1222 dose. The receptors stem from an adult who received the AZD1222 COVID-19 vaccine. The CDR3 runs from the conserved cysteine through the conserved F or W. The D gene is left open where the match is weak. Clone size is stated in some rows and not others, as once, few, many or a class when expanded.

v_gene: TRBV13; abundance: -; d_gene: TRBD1; j_gene: TRBJ1-1; CDR3nt: TGTGCCAGCAGCCAGACAGGGCCGGCTTTCTTT; CDR3aa: CASSQTGPAFF
v_gene: TRBV5-8; abundance: -; d_gene: -; j_gene: TRBJ1-5; CDR3nt: TGTGCCAGCAGCTTGGATGGGGGCGGTCAGCCCCAGCATTTT; CDR3aa: CASSLDGGGQPQHF
v_gene: TRBV11-2; abundance: -; d_gene: TRBD2; j_gene: TRBJ2-7; CDR3nt: TGTGCCAGCAGCCTGAGCGCTAGCGGAGGCTCCTACGAGCAGTACTTC; CDR3aa: CASSLSASGGSYEQYF
v_gene: TRBV7-2; abundance: -; d_gene: -; j_gene: TRBJ2-1; CDR3nt: TGTGCCAGCAGCTTAGCGTTTAGCGCAACTAGTTACAATGAGCAGTTCTTC; CDR3aa: CASSLAFSATSYNEQFF
v_gene: TRBV4-1; abundance: -; d_gene: TRBD2; j_gene: TRBJ2-1; CDR3nt: TGCGCCAGCAGCCTACCTATAGCGGGAGGGCGCAATGAGCAGTTCTTC; CDR3aa: CASSLPIAGGRNEQFF
v_gene: TRBV21-1; abundance: -; d_gene: -; j_gene: TRBJ2-7; CDR3nt: TGTGCCAGCAGCAAAGTAACCTACGAGCAGTACTTC; CDR3aa: CASSKVTYEQYF
v_gene: TRBV5-8; abundance: -; d_gene: -; j_gene: TRBJ1-2; CDR3nt: TGTGCCAGCAGCCACATTCGGAACTATGGCTACACCTTC; CDR3aa: CASSHIRNYGYTF
v_gene: TRBV7-2; abundance: -; d_gene: -; j_gene: TRBJ1-3; CDR3nt: TGTGCCAGCAGCCGCAGGGGAGGAACTGGAAACACCATATATTTT; CDR3aa: CASSRRGGTGNTIYF
v_gene: TRBV3-1/TRBV3-2; abundance: -; d_gene: TRBD2; j_gene: TRBJ2-2; CDR3nt: TGTGCCAGCAGGGCTCGCTGGCGGGGGATGGCGGGGGAGCTGTTTTTT; CDR3aa: CASRARWRGMAGELFF
v_gene: TRBV2; abundance: -; d_gene: -; j_gene: TRBJ2-1; CDR3nt: TGTGCCAGCAGTCTGGGGGGCGCGGGGGCCCCCCAGTTCTTC; CDR3aa: CASSLGGAGAPQFF
v_gene: TRBV5-5; abundance: few; d_gene: -; j_gene: TRBJ2-2; CDR3nt: TGTGCCAGCAGGGGGCAGGTGAACACCGGGGAGCTGTTTTTT; CDR3aa: CASRGQVNTGELFF
v_gene: TRBV7-9; abundance: -; d_gene: -; j_gene: TRBJ1-6; CDR3nt: TGTGCCAGCAGCTTAGGTCCAGGGGCCATTTCACCCCTCCACTTT; CDR3aa: CASSLGPGAISPLHF
v_gene: TRBV19; abundance: -; d_gene: TRBD2; j_gene: TRBJ2-1; CDR3nt: TGTGCCAGTAGTAGGACTAGCTTCAATTTCGATGAGCAGTTCTTC; CDR3aa: CASSRTSFNFDEQFF
v_gene: TRBV4-1; abundance: -; d_gene: TRBD2; j_gene: TRBJ2-7; CDR3nt: TGCGCCAGCAACCCGATGGGGGGGGGCGAGCAGTACTTC; CDR3aa: CASNPMGGGEQYF
v_gene: TRBV7-2; abundance: -; d_gene: -; j_gene: TRBJ2-7; CDR3nt: TGTGCCAGCAGTCGAGGGGGACCGGGGACTGCCTACGAGCAGTACTTC; CDR3aa: CASSRGGPGTAYEQYF
v_gene: TRBV7-2; abundance: -; d_gene: TRBD2; j_gene: TRBJ2-7; CDR3nt: TGTGCCAGCAGCCCGCAGAGGGGACTAGCGGGCGAGCAGTACTTC; CDR3aa: CASSPQRGLAGEQYF
v_gene: TRBV2; abundance: -; d_gene: TRBD1; j_gene: TRBJ2-1; CDR3nt: TGTGCCAACCCCCGGGACAGGGGACCCTACAATGAGCAGTTCTTC; CDR3aa: CANPRDRGPYNEQFF
v_gene: TRBV15; abundance: -; d_gene: -; j_gene: TRBJ2-2; CDR3nt: TGTGCCACCAGCAGAGATCTCGGGAGAAGAAGCGGGGAGCTGTTTTTT; CDR3aa: CATSRDLGRRSGELFF
v_gene: TRBV5-1; abundance: -; d_gene: TRBD1; j_gene: TRBJ1-1; CDR3nt: TGCGCCAGCAGCTTGGCCGGGACAGGGAGCTTGAGTGTGGGAAAAAACACTGAAGCTTTCTTT; CDR3aa: CASSLAGTGSLSVGKNTEAFF
v_gene: TRBV5-1; abundance: -; d_gene: -; j_gene: TRBJ2-2; CDR3nt: TGCGCCAGCAGCCCCCGGGGCACCGGGGAGCTGTTTTTT; CDR3aa: CASSPRGTGELFF
v_gene: TRBV2; abundance: -; d_gene: TRBD1; j_gene: TRBJ1-5; CDR3nt: TGTGCCAGCAGTACCGGGACAGGGACATCGCCCCAGCATTTT; CDR3aa: CASSTGTGTSPQHF
v_gene: TRBV6-1; abundance: -; d_gene: -; j_gene: TRBJ2-1; CDR3nt: TGTGCCAGCAGTGAAGCGCTGCAGGGGAGGGATGAGCAGTTCTTC; CDR3aa: CASSEALQGRDEQFF